The T cell receptor beta chain under discussion was sequenced for a study of blood T cell repertoires in COVID-19 (dated by TCRdb to 2018 to 2021). Regarding the research as a whole: Collaborator samples came from the United States, Italy and Spain and covered acute and convalescent phases of COVID-19. The material from the prospective study consisted of cDNA or gDNA derived from T cells, B-cell-depleted T cells, or PBMCs. Deeply sampled blood TCRbeta repertoires from subjects exposed to, actively infected with, or recovered from COVID-19 were included in the dataset. The repertoires were released in a freely available public database intended as a resource for research on the immune response to SARS-CoV-2. Samples came from the ongoing ImmuneRACE study (first 160 participants) plus 1,254 subjects from 6 global collaborators. Sample metadata almost always included a de-identified subject ID, COVID-19 status, age in years and sex. Where HLA class I and class II types were available, the types were taken from metadata supplied by the sample provider, not from assay-based typing. Paper-wide results and their limitations: How much clinical and demographic metadata was included differed by source and by participant, and the metadata was provided uncurated.

One collaborating source in Seattle enrolled patients while the patients were actively infected and followed the patients over time throughout the course of disease. Collaborating institutions collected whole blood in K2EDTA tubes following their own protocols. For TCRbeta analysis, collaborators shipped samples as frozen whole blood, isolated PBMCs, or DNA extracted from either of those sample types. TCRbeta CDR3 regions were amplified from genomic DNA using the immunoSEQ Assay, a bias-controlled multiplex PCR. Per the original workflow: The number of nucleated cells in each sample was estimated from the amplification of reference gene primers within the assay. Sequence reads were collapsed and filtered to measure the absolute abundance of every unique TCRbeta CDR3 rearrangement. For each sample, productive Simpson clonality was calculated by taking the square root of Simpson's diversity index across productive rearrangements. TCRdb holds this immuneACCESS table with in-frame rearrangements only. Some clones are missing; in checked studies, unresolved V genes explain under half, and the rest has no known cause. D and trimming were read from the DNA, whereas the V and J calls and clone size are those reported in that table. The sample table records fewer than 200,000 clones; about 80% of these occur just once. Together, the top ten hold about 8% of the sample.

This clone was seen only a few times. It has no known antigen specificity. No base qualities exist here, and no much larger clone lies one base off it. The source is a woman aged 55-69 years with COVID-19, enrolled during active disease. Sequenced input: peripheral blood.

In nucleotide form, the sequence is TGTGCCACGAGGGAAACGGGAGACTCTGGAAACACCATATATTTT. Its translation is CATRETGDSGNTIYF. The chain is assembled from TRBV19 and TRBJ1-3, with no D gene named confidently. Trimming takes 10 bases from V and 0 bases from J, and the germline ends sit 16 bases apart. The CDR3 starts with the cysteine, ends with the phenylalanine, and has 15 residues. The DNA shown is the 45-base CDR3, in frame from base 1. Reading the germline V gene (reference sequence) gives CDR1 LNHDA and CDR2 SQIVND.